The 30 T cell receptor beta chains given below trace back to one sample, sequenced in a study of metastatic and nonmetastatic thyroid tumors. TCRdb reprocessed the PCR reads using MiXCR. The sample has about 42,000 clones; about 12% are singletons. Before thyroid surgery, none of the patients had received any treatment. Specimen: blood. The receptor source for this set is a male donor with papillary thyroid cancer or a benign thyroid nodule (not recorded which). Some clones in this sample may be carry-over from other donors' samples.

Points on this clone: A much bigger clone sits one base away, suggesting this may be a read error. J is TRBJ1-1 and V is TRBV7-9; TRBD1 matches at 7 bases. This CDR3 has 14 amino acids. In germline, CDR1 is SEHNR, CDR2 FQNEAQ (reference sequence). The CDR3 DNA sequence: TGTGCCGGCAGCACCGGGACAGTGAACACTGAAGCTTTCTTT. Protein sequence: CAGSTGTVNTEAFF.

This clone was detected many times. The chain uses TRBV28 and TRBJ2-5; 7 bases match TRBD2. V lost 7 bases to trimming and J lost 4 bases; unmatched junction nucleotides: 9. Germline V gives CDR1 MDHEN, CDR2 SYDVKM. CDR3 length: 14 amino acids. This CDR3 reads CASNELARGETQYF. The CDR3 DNA sequence: TGTGCCAGCAACGAACTAGCGAGGGGAGAGACCCAGTACTTC.

This clone was counted ten times or more. The chain joins TRBV5-1 to TRBJ1-6; perhaps TRBD1 as D (5 bases). V was shortened by 6 bases and J by 10 bases, with 14 bases between the two germline ends. The CDR3 consists of 13 residues. Germline V gene sequence: CDR1 SGHRS, CDR2 YFSETQ. In DNA, the CDR3 is TGCGCCAGCACTCTGGCCGGGGGATCACCCCTCCACTTT. Protein sequence: CASTLAGGSPLHF.

The table lists this clone with a few counts. V gene TRBV27 combines with J gene TRBJ1-5, with TRBD1 as a possible D gene (5 bases). The CDR3 is made up of 18 amino acids. The V end was cut by 5 bases, the J end by 4 bases, with 24 bases between. Germline V gene sequence: CDR1 MNHEY, CDR2 SMNVEV (reference sequence). The CDR3 region is CASSPSPTGGRLNQPQHF. The CDR3 region has the DNA TGTGCCAGCAGTCCATCCCCCACGGGGGGAAGGTTAAATCAGCCCCAGCATTTT.

In the case of this clone: A much larger clone is a single base away; this may be a read error. This sequence joins TRBV25-1 and TRBJ2-3, with D possibly called TRBD1 or TRBD2 (5 bases each). Germline V CDR1 and CDR2: MGHDK, SYGVNS. This CDR3 has 17 residues. This chain's CDR3 is CASSEYLRDPGTYTQYF. The CDR3 region has the DNA TGTGCCAGCAGTGAATATTTGAGGGACCCAGGCACATATACGCAGTATTTT.

The table lists this clone with many counts. V is TRBV7-8 and J is TRBJ2-2; D is undetermined. Germline V CDR1 and CDR2: SGHVS, FQNEAQ. Between the trimmed V and J ends, which lost 1 base and 1 base, there was a span of 10 bases. CDR3 length equals 16 residues. The CDR3 nucleotides read TGTGCCAGCAGCTTAGGTGGCGGTGGGAACACCGGGGAGCTGTTTTTT. This translates into CASSLGGGGNTGELFF. The whole variable domain, remainder taken from reference TRBV7-8 and TRBJ2-2, is GAGVSQSPRYKVAKRGQDVALRCDPISGHVSLFWYQQALGQGPEFLTYFQNEAQLDKSGLPSDRFFAERPEGSVSTLKIQRTQQEDSAVYLCASSLGGGGNTGELFFGEGSRLTVL.

Ten or more counts support this clone. The chain couples TRBV7-2 to TRBJ2-7, with 8 bases identical to TRBD1. CDR3 length: 14 residues. Germline assignment: CDR1 SGHTA and CDR2 FQGNSA. With V trimmed by 0 bases and J by 6 bases, 4 bases remained unmatched. CDR3 amino acids: CASSLAYRGIEQYF. The CDR3 DNA follows: TGTGCCAGCAGCTTAGCGTACAGGGGGATCGAGCAGTACTTC.

Relative to its sample, this clone is medium-sized. The chain combines TRBV6-1 with TRBJ1-1; 8 bases are a match to TRBD1. V trimming: 5 bases; J trimming: 7 bases; junction bases outside the gene matches: 6. CDR3 length equals 13 residues. Per germline, CDR1 MNHNS and CDR2 SASEGT. DNA of the CDR3: TGTGCCAGCAGTTTTGACAGGGGAGGTGAAGCTTTCTTT. Protein: CASSFDRGGEAFF.

This clone was seen many times. The rearrangement uses TRBV2 and TRBJ2-7; TRBD2 matches 11 bases. This CDR3 comprises 14 residues. V was clipped by 6 bases and J by 2 bases; unmatched bases: 3. Germline V gene data show CDR1 as SNHLY and CDR2 as FYNNEI. The CDR3, as DNA: TGTGCCAGCAGCCGGACTAGCGGGCCCTACGAGCAGTACTTC. Its protein is CASSRTSGPYEQYF.

This chain links TRBV18 with TRBJ2-7, with 8 bases fitting TRBD2. Germline V gives CDR1 KGHSH, CDR2 LQKENI. Unmatched junction bases numbered 11, after V lost 6 bases and J lost 7 bases. The CDR3 covers 14 residues. For the CDR3, the DNA is TGTGCCAGCTCTTCCCGGAGCGGGAGTGAGGAGCAGTACTTC. Its translation: CASSSRSGSEEQYF.

As regards this clone: A read error may explain this, as a much larger clone is one base away. The chain recombines TRBV10-3 with TRBJ2-3, with 7 bases lining up with TRBD2. Germline assignment: CDR1 ENHRY and CDR2 SYGVKD. This CDR3 has 16 residues. Trimming took 4 bases from V and 0 from J; bases not matched to a gene: 7. The CDR3 sequence: CAISGPRGSSTDTQYF. The CDR3 DNA sequence: TGTGCCATCAGTGGACCGCGGGGGTCGAGCACAGATACGCAGTATTTT.

With respect to this clone: A read error may account for a junction end that differs from germline. The chain has TRBV11-2 and TRBJ2-7; D remains unclear. The CDR3 is 15 amino acids. The V gene's germline CDR1 is SGHAT and CDR2 FQNNGV. The CDR3, as DNA: TGTGCCAGCAGCTTCCTTACTGTCCGCTCCTACGAACAGTACTTC. It specifies CASSFLTVRSYEQYF.

This clone came up many times. The same CDR3 can be traced to other DNA sequences in this sample. This rearrangement joins TRBV6-4 to TRBJ1-3, with 12 nucleotides matching TRBD1. From germline, CDR1 is MRHNA and CDR2 SNTAGT. V lost 10 bases, J lost 1 base, and 14 bases stayed unmatched. The CDR3 has 18 amino acids. As DNA, the CDR3 is TGTGCCACCAGGGGGACAGGGGGCAAAGGATGGTCTGGAAACACCATATATTTT. This codes for CATRGTGGKGWSGNTIYF.

The J gene is TRBJ2-2, the V gene TRBV10-2; D might be TRBD2 (5 bases). Germline values: CDR1 WSHSY, CDR2 SAAADI. The CDR3 loop spans 14 amino acids. Trimming left V 6 bases short and J 2 bases short, with 10 bases between. CDR3 protein: CASSWEPNTGELFF. CDR3 bases: TGCGCCAGCAGCTGGGAGCCAAACACCGGGGAGCTGTTTTTT.

Many counts were recorded for this clone. V usage is TRBV12-3 or TRBV12-4 and J usage is TRBJ1-5; D not certain. The ends were cut back, 3 bases at V and 2 bases at J, with 5 bases in the middle. The CDR3 length is 13 residues. The CDR3 DNA reads as TGTGCCAGCAGTTTCGAGGGCAATCAGCCCCAGCATTTT. Translated: CASSFEGNQPQHF.

Ten or more counts support this clone. The chain couples TRBV28 to TRBJ2-6, with TRBD2 matching over 14 bases. Germline V gene sequence: CDR1 MDHEN, CDR2 SYDVKM. The CDR3 loop spans 19 amino acids. The trim removed 5 bases at V and 4 bases at J, leaving 10 bases unmatched. The CDR3: CASSALGLAGVSGANVLTF. The DNA of the CDR3 is TGTGCCAGCAGTGCACTGGGACTAGCGGGAGTCTCCGGGGCCAACGTCCTGACTTTC.

This clone was counted ten times or more. The gene calls are TRBV29-1 and TRBJ1-4; 7 nucleotides line up with TRBD1. V was clipped by 4 bases and J by 7 bases; unmatched bases: 9. This CDR3 has 14 amino acids. Germline CDR1 is SQVTM and CDR2 is ANQGSEA. The CDR3 reads CSVGVTGVGEKLFF. The DNA for the CDR3 is TGCAGCGTTGGGGTAACAGGGGTCGGTGAAAAACTGTTTTTT.

This clone was seen a single time. This chain connects TRBV5-1 to TRBJ2-7, with D possibly TRBD2 on 6 matching bases. CDR1 SGHRS and CDR2 YFSETQ come from the germline V gene. This CDR3 spans 15 amino acids. Trimming took 4 bases from V and 2 from J, leaving 16 bases between them. CDR3: CASSRGLQDAYEQYF. The DNA of the CDR3 is TGCGCCAGCAGCCGGGGGTTACAGGATGCCTACGAGCAGTACTTC.

The sample holds many counts of this clone. A clone one base away is much larger, so this may be a read error. Within the sample, other DNA sequences also encode this same CDR3. The chain recombines TRBV6-1 with TRBJ1-4, with TRBD1 identical over 8 bases. The CDR3 totals 16 residues. Per germline, CDR1 MNHNS and CDR2 SASEGT. Unmatched junction bases numbered 13, after V lost 5 bases and J lost 8 bases. This chain's CDR3 is CASSQGMTGVREKLFF. Here the CDR3 DNA reads TGTGCCAGCAGTCAGGGAATGACAGGGGTTCGAGAAAAACTGTTTTTT.

Regarding this clone: One end of the junction fails to match germline, which may point to a read error. The V and J genes are TRBV28 and TRBJ2-6, with a weak D call TRBD2 (5 bases). Germline assignment: CDR1 MDHEN and CDR2 SYDVKM. This CDR3 is 15 amino acids long. The CDR3, as DNA: TGTGCCAGCAGTAAGAGGGCAGCTGGAGCCAACGTCCTGACTTTC. Residues: CASSKRAAGANVLTF. Based on the CDR3 plus reference TRBV28 and TRBJ2-6, the full variable domain is DVKVTQSSRYLVKRTGEKVFLECVQDMDHENMFWYRQDPGLGLRLIYFSYDVKMKEKGDIPEGYSVSREKKERFSLILESASTNQTSMYLCASSKRAAGANVLTFGAGSRLTVL.

Note on this clone: One end of the junction fails to match germline, which may point to a read error. V and J are TRBV30 and TRBJ1-1; D ambiguous. This CDR3 has 12 residues. From germline, CDR1 is GTSNPN and CDR2 SVGIG (reference sequence). The CDR3 here is CVWSEGTTEAFF. In DNA, the CDR3 is TGTGTCTGGAGTGAGGGTACCACTGAAGCTTTCTTT.

This rearrangement joins TRBV5-1 to TRBJ2-7; 8 bases match TRBD1. J was trimmed by 7 bases and V by 0 bases; bases with no gene match: 6. Per the germline V gene, CDR1 is SGHRS and CDR2 is YFSETQ. The CDR3 is made up of 14 amino acids. CDR3 loop: CASSLVQGAQEQYF. In DNA, the CDR3 is TGCGCCAGCAGCTTGGTCCAGGGGGCGCAAGAGCAGTACTTC.

There are many counts of this clone. CDR3 in amino acids: CASSSRPFPGLVLPAQYF. In DNA form, the CDR3 reads TGTGCCAGCAGTTCCCGCCCCTTCCCGGGACTAGTACTTCCTGCGCAGTATTTT. The chain carries TRBV12-3 or TRBV12-4 and TRBJ2-3; 8 bases match TRBD2. V shed 4 bases, J shed 10 bases, and the junction held 22 bases outside the gene matches. The CDR3 length is 18 residues.

This clone was seen more than once but under ten times. At one end, the junction sequence differs from germline, possibly due to a read error. V gene TRBV6-2 or TRBV6-3 combines with J gene TRBJ1-6, with 7 positions matching TRBD1. Germline lookup yields CDR1 MNHEY and CDR2 SVGEGT. CDR3 length equals 15 residues. The CDR3 loop is CASSLGGQINSPPHF. For the CDR3, the DNA is TGTGCCAGCAGCCTTGGGGGACAGATTAATTCACCCCCCCACTTT.

This clone was seen at least ten times. The chain has TRBV7-8 and TRBJ1-4; D may be TRBD1 (5 bases). Trimming left V 5 bases short and J 7 bases short, with 26 bases between. The V gene's germline CDR1 is SGHVS and CDR2 FQNEAQ. CDR3 length: 18 residues. The CDR3 sequence is CASSIEGLAGPSGEKLFF. The CDR3 DNA sequence: TGTGCCAGCAGCATAGAGGGGCTTGCCGGGCCCTCGGGTGAAAAACTGTTTTTT. The variable domain in full, with the rest retrieved from reference TRBV7-8 and TRBJ1-4, is GAGVSQSPRYKVAKRGQDVALRCDPISGHVSLFWYQQALGQGPEFLTYFQNEAQLDKSGLPSDRFFAERPEGSVSTLKIQRTQQEDSAVYLCASSIEGLAGPSGEKLFFGSGTQLSVL.

This chain's CDR3 is CASSLLEGLDQFF. The CDR3 DNA sequence: TGTGCCAGCTCCCTTTTGGAAGGGTTAGACCAGTTCTTC. V usage is TRBV18 and J usage is TRBJ2-1, with D hard to call. V was cut by 6 bases and J by 13 bases, with 19 bases left in between. Per germline, CDR1 KGHSH and CDR2 LQKENI. The CDR3 length is 13 residues.

This clone was counted at least ten times. This could be a read error, since a much larger clone is one nucleotide away. V gene TRBV27 combines with J gene TRBJ1-1; D is possibly TRBD1 (5 bases). The CDR3 spans 14 residues. Germline V gives CDR1 MNHEY, CDR2 SMNVEV (reference sequence). V lost 3 bases, J lost 6 bases, and 14 bases lay in between. DNA of the CDR3: TGTGCCAGCAGTTTTCAGGGTTATAACGCTGAAGCTTTCTTT. This encodes CASSFQGYNAEAFF.

V and J are TRBV12-3 or TRBV12-4 and TRBJ2-3; D call uncertain. V dropped 2 bases and J dropped 12 bases, with 12 bases sitting between them. The CDR3 spans 12 residues. This chain's CDR3 is CASSLSGETQYF. CDR3 nucleotide sequence: TGTGCCAGCAGTTTAAGTGGAGAGACCCAGTATTTT.

This clone has a count of ten or more. The rearrangement joins TRBV10-1 to TRBJ1-1, with 7 positions matching TRBD1. V gave up 6 bases and J gave up 4 bases; unmatched junction bases: 5. Germline CDR1 and CDR2: WNHNN and SYGVQD (reference sequence). The CDR3 has 13 amino acids. In DNA form, the CDR3 reads TGCGCCAGCAGAAAAGACAGGGTCACTGAAGCTTTCTTT. This encodes CASRKDRVTEAFF.

This chain links TRBV6-1 with TRBJ2-1; D is unclear. This CDR3 has 16 residues. V lost 6 bases and J lost 1, with 16 bases in between. Looked up from germline, CDR1 is MNHNS and CDR2 is SASEGT. The CDR3 is CASSSPLARSYNEQFF. In DNA, the CDR3 is TGTGCCAGCAGCTCACCGCTCGCGAGATCCTACAATGAGCAGTTCTTC.